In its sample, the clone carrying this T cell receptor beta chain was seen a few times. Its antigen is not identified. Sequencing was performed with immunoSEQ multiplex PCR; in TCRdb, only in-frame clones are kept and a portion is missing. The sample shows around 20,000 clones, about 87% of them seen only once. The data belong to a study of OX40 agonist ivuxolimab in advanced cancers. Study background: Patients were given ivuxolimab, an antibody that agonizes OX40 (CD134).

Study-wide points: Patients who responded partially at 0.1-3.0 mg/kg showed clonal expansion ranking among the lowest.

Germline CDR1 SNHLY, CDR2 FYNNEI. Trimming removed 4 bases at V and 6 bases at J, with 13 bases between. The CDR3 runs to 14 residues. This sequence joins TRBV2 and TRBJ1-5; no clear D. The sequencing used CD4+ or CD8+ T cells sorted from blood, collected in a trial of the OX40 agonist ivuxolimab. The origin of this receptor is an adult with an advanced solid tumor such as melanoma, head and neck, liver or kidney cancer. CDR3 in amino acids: CASSGPQRTQPQHF. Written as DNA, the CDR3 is TGTGCCAGCAGTGGCCCTCAGAGAACTCAGCCCCAGCATTTT.